The entry below describes one TCR beta chain. Its specificity is not known. Germline V gene lookup returns CDR1 SGHKS and CDR2 YYEKEE (reference sequence). This CDR3 contains 17 residues. J lost 6 bases, V lost 2 bases, and 14 bases had no gene match. This entry comes from a study of cytomegalovirus exposure and HLA in healthy donors. Primers: 60 Vbeta forward and 13 Jbeta reverse. Profiled with immunoSEQ multiplex PCR; TCRdb holds only in-frame clones, not every one. The sample includes about 170,000 clones, around 86% of them seen just once. Overall study results and limits: A highly shared variant cluster was judged a likely technical artifact.

V is TRBV5-5 and J is TRBJ2-5; TRBD1 matches at 9 bases. The clonotype comes from a male donor in good health and CMV-seronegative. The specimen was PBMCs. Here the CDR3 reads CASSFWSGQGSLKTQYF. The CDR3 nucleotides read TGTGCCAGCAGCTTTTGGTCGGGACAGGGTTCCCTGAAGACCCAGTACTTC.